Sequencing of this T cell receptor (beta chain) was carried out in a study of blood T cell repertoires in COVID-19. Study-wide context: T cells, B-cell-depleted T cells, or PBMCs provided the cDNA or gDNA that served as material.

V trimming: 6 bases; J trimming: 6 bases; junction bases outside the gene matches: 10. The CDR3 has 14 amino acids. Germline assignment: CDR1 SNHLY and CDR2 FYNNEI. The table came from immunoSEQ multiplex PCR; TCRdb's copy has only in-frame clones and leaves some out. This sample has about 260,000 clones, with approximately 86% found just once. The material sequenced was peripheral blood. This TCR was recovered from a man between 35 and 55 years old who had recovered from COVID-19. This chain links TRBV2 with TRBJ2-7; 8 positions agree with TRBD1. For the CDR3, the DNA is TGTGCCAGCAGGAGCAGGGGGCATATGAGCGAGCAGTACTTC. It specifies CASRSRGHMSEQYF.